The T cell receptor (beta chain) under discussion was sequenced for a study of blood T cells in healthy people across ages. Primers used in a second PCR of about 7 to 12 cycles were a sample-barcoded 5' primer and a J-beta primer mix. TCRdb recomputed calls from the 5' RACE reads with MiXCR, one row per CDR3 protein. Of approximately 940,000 distinct CDR3 sequences listed, around 46% are singletons. The germline V and J ends were trimmed by 5 bases and 8 bases, with 22 bases remaining between them. The CDR3 contains 15 residues. CDR1 and CDR2 (germline): DFQATT, SNEGSKA (reference sequence). Sequencing was carried out using blood. J is TRBJ2-1 and V is TRBV20-1; perhaps TRBD1 as D (5 bases). This sequence was found in a man younger than 40 in good health. The chain's CDR3 is CSAQGSAGLTDEQFF. In DNA, the CDR3 is TGCAGTGCTCAAGGGTCGGCAGGGCTTACAGATGAGCAGTTCTTC.